This passage covers 17 T cell receptor beta chains from one sample sequenced in a study of regulatory T cells in long-lasting Graves disease. The time point here: persistent/refractory GD, antithyroid drugs over 5 years with positive TRAb. Preparation of the TCR library used RNA extracted from PBMCs. CDR3-region Arm-PCR and iRepertoire HTBI primers produced the TCR beta libraries. TCRdb itself ran the multiplex PCR reads through MiXCR, one entry per CDR3 protein. The data contain 300,000 to 500,000 distinct CDR3 sequences, 20% of them singletons. Sequencing was performed on peripheral blood mononuclear cells (PBMCs), taken when the disease was refractory, from a patient treated with antithyroid drugs. All receptors derive from a female donor with Graves disease.

The chain is built from TRBV29-1 and TRBJ2-4; no definite D call. Germline V lookup: CDR1 SQVTM, CDR2 ANQGSEA. V shed 5 bases and J shed 6 bases, with 8 bases lying between them. The length of the CDR3 is 11 residues. The CDR3 region has the DNA TGCAGCGTTCTCTCTATAAACATTCAGTACTTC. The encoded protein is CSVLSINIQYF.

This clonotype was picked up many times. The V and J genes are TRBV3-1 and TRBJ2-5; a weak D match, TRBD2 (5 bases). Trimming took 0 bases from V and 6 from J, leaving 8 bases between them. Germline V CDR1 and CDR2: LGHDT, YNNKEL (reference sequence). This CDR3 comprises 13 residues. The CDR3 reads CASSQDLAQTQYF. The CDR3 nucleotides read TGTGCCAGCAGCCAAGATCTAGCACAGACCCAGTACTTC.

This chain links TRBV6-1 with TRBJ2-7; possibly TRBD1 for D (6 bases). This CDR3 region has 13 residues. Germline V gives CDR1 MNHNS, CDR2 SASEGT. Trimming took off 6 bases at V and 4 bases at J, with 13 bases between the two ends. The CDR3 reads CASSYYTGYEQYF. For the CDR3, the DNA is TGTGCCAGCAGCTACTATACAGGGTACGAGCAGTACTTC.

In this sample, this clonotype turned up many times. V and J are TRBV7-2 and TRBJ2-7; 9 positions agree with TRBD2. The germline V gene has CDR1 SGHTA and CDR2 FQGNSA. J lost 6 bases, V lost 3 bases, and 9 bases had no gene match. CDR3 length: 15 amino acids. Here the CDR3 reads CASSFHGSGSVEQYF. In DNA form, the CDR3 reads TGTGCCAGCAGCTTCCATGGTAGCGGGAGTGTCGAGCAGTACTTC. Drawing the rest from reference TRBV7-2 and TRBJ2-7, the complete variable domain is GAGVSQSPSNKVTEKGKDVELRCDPISGHTALYWYRQSLGQGLEFLIYFQGNSAPDKSGLPSDRFSAERTGGSVSTLTIQRTQQEDSAVYLCASSFHGSGSVEQYFGPGTRLTVT.

The chain employs TRBV5-1 and TRBJ2-5, with a tentative D call TRBD2 (5 bases). Germline assignment: CDR1 SGHRS and CDR2 YFSETQ. V lost 6 bases and J lost 7, with 10 bases in between. This CDR3 is 11 amino acids long. The CDR3 reads CASKSGGTQYF. Written as DNA, the CDR3 is TGCGCCAGCAAATCAGGAGGGACCCAGTACTTC.

This clonotype has only a few counts. The chain links TRBV6-5 to TRBJ2-7, with 13 bases fitting TRBD2. J gave up 3 bases and V 0 bases, and 2 bases lay outside the gene matches. Germline loops: CDR1 MNHEY, CDR2 SVGAGI. This CDR3 has 16 residues. Written as DNA, the CDR3 is TGTGCCAGCAGTTACTCGAGGACTAGCGGGAGCTACGAGCAGTACTTC. As protein: CASSYSRTSGSYEQYF.

For this clonotype: This likely came from a read error, as a far larger clone is one base away. This sequence joins TRBV28 and TRBJ2-7; no clear D. Germline values: CDR1 MDHEN, CDR2 SYDVKM. The CDR3 extends over 12 amino acids. The CDR3 DNA reads TGTGCCAGCAGTTTAAAAGGGTACGAGCGGTACTTC. Translation gives CASSLKGYERYF.

This chain joins TRBV28 and TRBJ2-3; D is unresolved. Trimming pared 2 bases from V and 4 bases from J, leaving 10 bases between. The CDR3 runs 14 residues. Looked up from germline, CDR1 is MDHEN and CDR2 is SYDVKM. In DNA, the CDR3 is TGTGCCAGCAGTTTAATCAACGCAGCAGATACGCAGTATTTT. This translates into CASSLINAADTQYF.

The chain couples TRBV20-1 to TRBJ1-1; the match to TRBD1 covers 7 bases. The CDR3 is made up of 14 amino acids. The germline V gene has CDR1 DFQATT and CDR2 SNEGSKA (reference sequence). The trim removed 3 bases at V and 3 bases at J, leaving 7 bases unmatched. This CDR3 reads CSARDRKIHTEAFF. The CDR3, as DNA: TGCAGTGCTAGGGACAGGAAGATCCACACTGAAGCTTTCTTT.

This clonotype was seen only a few times. The genes are TRBV5-1 and TRBJ1-1; 7 nucleotides line up with TRBD1. Germline values: CDR1 SGHRS, CDR2 YFSETQ. Losses at the gene ends were 0 bases for V and 10 bases for J; bases not matched to a gene: 6. This CDR3 is built from 13 residues. CDR3 sequence reads: CASSLEEGAGAFF. CDR3 nucleotide sequence: TGCGCCAGCAGCTTGGAAGAGGGGGCAGGAGCTTTCTTT.

The table lists this clonotype with many counts. CDR3 sequence: CASTRGLGEAFF. For the CDR3, the DNA is TGTGCCAGCACCAGGGGGTTGGGGGAAGCTTTCTTT. The rearrangement joins TRBV7-2 to TRBJ1-1; 7 nucleotides match TRBD1. The V and J ends lost 7 bases and 8 bases, in that order; junction bases with no gene match: 7. Per germline, CDR1 SGHTA and CDR2 FQGNSA. CDR3 length: 12 residues. The whole variable domain, filled in from reference TRBV7-2 and TRBJ1-1, reads GAGVSQSPSNKVTEKGKDVELRCDPISGHTALYWYRQSLGQGLEFLIYFQGNSAPDKSGLPSDRFSAERTGGSVSTLTIQRTQQEDSAVYLCASTRGLGEAFFGQGTRLTVV.

V is TRBV11-3 and J is TRBJ2-1; D unclear. Germline CDR1 SGHNT, CDR2 YENEEA. Trimming removed 1 base from V and 4 bases from J, with 5 bases in between. This CDR3 spans 13 amino acids. CDR3 in amino acids: CASSLVEYNEQFF. The CDR3 nucleotides read TGTGCCAGCAGCTTAGTTGAGTACAATGAGCAGTTCTTC.

This clonotype was counted at least ten times. The junction differs from germline at one of its ends, possibly a read error. The chain employs TRBV6-1 and TRBJ2-1; D perhaps matches TRBD2 (6 bases). The CDR3 contains 16 residues. Germline CDR1 is MNHNS and CDR2 is SASEGT. The CDR3 protein is CASSRSGGRSYNEQLF. CDR3 DNA: TGTGCCAGCTCCCGGTCTGGGGGGAGGTCCTACAATGAGCAGCTCTTC.

Turning to this clonotype: This clone may be a read error of a much larger clone one base away. The conserved phenylalanine or tryptophan is not found at the CDR3 terminus, so this likely reflects a read error. V is TRBV27 and J is TRBJ1-1; possible D gene TRBD1, 5 bases. The CDR3 has 15 residues. Deletions cut 3 bases from V and 0 bases from J, with 11 bases between. The germline V gene encodes CDR1 MNHEY and CDR2 SMNVEV (reference sequence). The CDR3 region has the DNA TGTGCCAGCAGTTTCGGGGGGATCATGAACACTGAAGCTTTCTCT. This gives the protein CASSFGGIMNTEAFS.

This clonotype showed up many times. The chain recombines TRBV10-3 with TRBJ2-5; 7 bases are a match to TRBD2. The CDR3 contains 18 residues. Germline assignment: CDR1 ENHRY and CDR2 SYGVKD. Trimming took 0 bases from V and 4 from J; bases not matched to a gene: 14. The CDR3 is CAISESPHTGGGGETQYF. DNA for the CDR3: TGTGCCATCAGTGAGTCCCCGCACACGGGAGGCGGTGGAGAGACCCAGTACTTC.

The V and J genes are TRBV2 and TRBJ2-3; 7 nucleotides align to TRBD1. The germline V gene encodes CDR1 SNHLY and CDR2 FYNNEI. J gave up 9 bases and V 1 base, and 4 bases lay outside the gene matches. This CDR3 has 13 residues. The CDR3 DNA reads as TGTGCCAGCAGTGAAGAGCCACAGGGGACGCAGTATTTT. It is translated as CASSEEPQGTQYF.

This clonotype was observed a few times. The genes are TRBV28 and TRBJ2-2; unclear D gene. Germline CDR1 and CDR2: MDHEN and SYDVKM. V lost 7 bases, J lost 7 bases, and 7 bases lay in between. This CDR3 has 11 residues. The CDR3 DNA sequence: TGTGCCAGCAATCAAGGCGGGGAGCTGTTTTTT. This sequence encodes CASNQGGELFF.